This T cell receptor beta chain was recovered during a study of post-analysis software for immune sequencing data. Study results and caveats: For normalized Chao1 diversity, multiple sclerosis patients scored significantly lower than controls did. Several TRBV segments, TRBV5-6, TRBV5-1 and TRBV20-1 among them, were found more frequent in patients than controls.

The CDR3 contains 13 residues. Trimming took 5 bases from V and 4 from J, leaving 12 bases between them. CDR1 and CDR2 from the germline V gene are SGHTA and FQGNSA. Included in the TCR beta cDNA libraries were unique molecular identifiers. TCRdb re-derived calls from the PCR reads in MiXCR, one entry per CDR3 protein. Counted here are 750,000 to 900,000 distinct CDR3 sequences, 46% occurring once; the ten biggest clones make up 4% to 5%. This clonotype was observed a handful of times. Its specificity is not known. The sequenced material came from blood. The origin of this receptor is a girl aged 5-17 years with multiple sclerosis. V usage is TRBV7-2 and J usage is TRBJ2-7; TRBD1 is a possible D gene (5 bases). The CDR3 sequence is CASSLGHLYEQYF. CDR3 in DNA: TGTGCCAGCAGCCTCGGACATTTATACGAGCAGTACTTC.